One and the same sample provided the 2 T cell receptor beta chains below, sequenced in a study of cytomegalovirus exposure and HLA in healthy donors. Primers for the PCR totalled 60 Vbeta and 13 Jbeta. The protocol was immunoSEQ multiplex PCR, while the TCRdb copy is restricted to in-frame clones and leaves out a portion. The sample includes about 94,000 clones, more than 65% seen only once; the top ten take 10%. The sample was PBMCs. Every receptor here comes from a human donor in good health.

The chain uses TRBV7-8 and TRBJ1-4, with D perhaps matching TRBD1 (6 bases). The CDR3 covers 16 residues. Trimming took off 3 bases at V and 8 bases at J, with 19 bases between the two ends. The germline CDR1 and CDR2 sequences are SGHVS and FQNEAQ. This CDR3 reads CASSLGQRGWGEKLFF. As DNA, the CDR3 is TGTGCCAGCAGCTTGGGGCAAAGGGGGTGGGGAGAAAAACTGTTTTTT.

The chain has TRBV29-1 and TRBJ2-7; 12 bases agree with TRBD2. The CDR3 has 13 amino acids. V lost 7 bases, J lost 5 bases, and 6 bases stayed unmatched. The germline gives CDR1 SQVTM, CDR2 ANQGSEA. The DNA of the CDR3 is TGCAGCGCTGGACTAGCGGGAAATAACGAGCAGTACTTC. Protein: CSAGLAGNNEQYF.